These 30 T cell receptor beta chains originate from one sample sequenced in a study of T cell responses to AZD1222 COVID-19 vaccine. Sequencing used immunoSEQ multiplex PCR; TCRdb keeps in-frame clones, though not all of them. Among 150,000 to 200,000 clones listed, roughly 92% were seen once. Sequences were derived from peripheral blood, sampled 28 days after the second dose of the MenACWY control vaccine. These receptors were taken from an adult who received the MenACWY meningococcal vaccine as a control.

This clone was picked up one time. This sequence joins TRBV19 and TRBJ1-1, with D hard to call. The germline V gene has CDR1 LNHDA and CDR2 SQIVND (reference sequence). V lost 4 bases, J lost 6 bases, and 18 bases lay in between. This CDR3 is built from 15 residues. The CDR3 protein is CASSNLPQVTAEAFF. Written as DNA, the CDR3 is TGTGCCAGTAGTAACCTACCACAAGTTACTGCTGAAGCTTTCTTT.

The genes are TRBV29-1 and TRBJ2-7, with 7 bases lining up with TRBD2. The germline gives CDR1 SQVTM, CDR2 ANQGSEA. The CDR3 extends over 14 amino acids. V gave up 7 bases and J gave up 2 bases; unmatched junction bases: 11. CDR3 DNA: TGCAGCGCCAAACCGGGCGGGGGAGCCTACGAGCAGTACTTC. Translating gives CSAKPGGGAYEQYF.

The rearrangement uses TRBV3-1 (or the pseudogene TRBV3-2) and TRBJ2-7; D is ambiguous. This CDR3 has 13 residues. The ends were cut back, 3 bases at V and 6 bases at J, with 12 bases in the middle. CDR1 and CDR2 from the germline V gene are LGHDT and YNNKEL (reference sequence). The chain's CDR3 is CASSQPRAAEQYF. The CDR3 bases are TGTGCCAGCAGCCAGCCCCGGGCAGCCGAGCAGTACTTC.

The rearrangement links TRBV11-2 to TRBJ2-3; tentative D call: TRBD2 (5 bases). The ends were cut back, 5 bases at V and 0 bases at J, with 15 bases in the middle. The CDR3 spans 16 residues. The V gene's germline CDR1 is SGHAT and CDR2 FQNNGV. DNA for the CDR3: TGTGCCAGCAGCCTAGCAGGACGCGGTAGCACAGATACGCAGTATTTT. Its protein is CASSLAGRGSTDTQYF.

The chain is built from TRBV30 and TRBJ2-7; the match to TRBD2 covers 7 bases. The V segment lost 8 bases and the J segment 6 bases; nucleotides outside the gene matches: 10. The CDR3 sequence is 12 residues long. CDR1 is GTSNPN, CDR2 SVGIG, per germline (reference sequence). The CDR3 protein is CAGGTGGSEQYF. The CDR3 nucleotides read TGTGCCGGGGGGACGGGGGGTAGCGAGCAGTACTTC.

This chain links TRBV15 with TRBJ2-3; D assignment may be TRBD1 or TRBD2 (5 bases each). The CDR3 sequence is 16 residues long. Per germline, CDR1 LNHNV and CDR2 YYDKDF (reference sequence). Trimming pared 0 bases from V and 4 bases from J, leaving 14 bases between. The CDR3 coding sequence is TGTGCCACCAGCAGAGATAGGACTGGGGGTCCAGATACGCAGTATTTT. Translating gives CATSRDRTGGPDTQYF.

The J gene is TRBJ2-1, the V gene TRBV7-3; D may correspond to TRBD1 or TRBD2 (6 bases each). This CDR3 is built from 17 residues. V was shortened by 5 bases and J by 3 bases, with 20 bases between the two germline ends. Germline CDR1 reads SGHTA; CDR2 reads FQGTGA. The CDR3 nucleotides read TGTGCCAGCAGCCCTCTAACGGGGGCGGGTATCTACAATGAGCAGTTCTTC. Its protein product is CASSPLTGAGIYNEQFF.

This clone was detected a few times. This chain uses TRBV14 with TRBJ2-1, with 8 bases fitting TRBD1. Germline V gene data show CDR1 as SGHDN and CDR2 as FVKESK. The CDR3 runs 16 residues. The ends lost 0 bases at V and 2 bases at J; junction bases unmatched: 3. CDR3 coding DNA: TGTGCCAGCAGCCAAGATCAGGGGGCCCCCTACAATGAGCAGTTCTTC. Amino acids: CASSQDQGAPYNEQFF.

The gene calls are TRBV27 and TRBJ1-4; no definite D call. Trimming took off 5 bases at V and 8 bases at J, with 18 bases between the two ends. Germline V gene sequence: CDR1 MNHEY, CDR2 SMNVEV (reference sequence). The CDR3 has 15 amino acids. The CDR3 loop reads CASSHRGNFGEKLFF. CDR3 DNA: TGTGCCAGCAGTCACCGGGGAAATTTCGGCGAAAAACTGTTTTTT.

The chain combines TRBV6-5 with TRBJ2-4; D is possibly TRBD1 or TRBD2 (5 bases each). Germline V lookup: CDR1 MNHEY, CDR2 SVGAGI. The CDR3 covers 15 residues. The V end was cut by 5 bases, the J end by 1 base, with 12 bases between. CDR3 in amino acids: CASSPEGRAKNIQYF. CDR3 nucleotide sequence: TGTGCCAGCAGTCCCGAGGGACGGGCCAAAAACATTCAGTACTTC.

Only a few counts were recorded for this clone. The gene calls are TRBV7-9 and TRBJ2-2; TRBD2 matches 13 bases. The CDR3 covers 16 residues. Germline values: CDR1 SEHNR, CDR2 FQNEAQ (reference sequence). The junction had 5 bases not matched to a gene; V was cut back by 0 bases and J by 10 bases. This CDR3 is CASSLARGLAGVELFF. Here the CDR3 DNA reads TGTGCCAGCAGCTTAGCGCGCGGACTAGCGGGAGTGGAGCTGTTTTTT.

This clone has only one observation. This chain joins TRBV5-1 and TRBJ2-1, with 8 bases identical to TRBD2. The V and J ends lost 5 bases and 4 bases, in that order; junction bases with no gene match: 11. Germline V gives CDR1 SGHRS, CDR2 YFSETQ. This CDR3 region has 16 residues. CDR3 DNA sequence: TGCGCCAGCAGTCCCCTTAGCGGGACGGGGTACAATGAGCAGTTCTTC. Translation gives CASSPLSGTGYNEQFF.

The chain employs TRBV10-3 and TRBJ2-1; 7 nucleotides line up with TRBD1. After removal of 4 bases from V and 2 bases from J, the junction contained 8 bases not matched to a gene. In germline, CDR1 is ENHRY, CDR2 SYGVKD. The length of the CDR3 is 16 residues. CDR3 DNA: TGTGCCATCAGTGTACAGGGGTGGAAGACCTACAATGAGCAGTTCTTC. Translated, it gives CAISVQGWKTYNEQFF.

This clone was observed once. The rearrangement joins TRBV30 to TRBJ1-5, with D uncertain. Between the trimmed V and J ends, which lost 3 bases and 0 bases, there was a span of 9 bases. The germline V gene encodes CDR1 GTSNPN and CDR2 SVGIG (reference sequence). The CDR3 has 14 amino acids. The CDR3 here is CAWSATSSNQPQHF. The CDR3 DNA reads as TGTGCCTGGAGCGCGACGAGTAGCAATCAGCCCCAGCATTTT.

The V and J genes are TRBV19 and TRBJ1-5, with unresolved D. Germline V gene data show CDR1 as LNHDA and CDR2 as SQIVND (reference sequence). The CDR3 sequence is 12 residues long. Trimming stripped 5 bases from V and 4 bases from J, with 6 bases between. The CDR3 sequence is CASSPFNQPQHF. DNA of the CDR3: TGTGCCAGTAGTCCTTTTAATCAGCCCCAGCATTTT.

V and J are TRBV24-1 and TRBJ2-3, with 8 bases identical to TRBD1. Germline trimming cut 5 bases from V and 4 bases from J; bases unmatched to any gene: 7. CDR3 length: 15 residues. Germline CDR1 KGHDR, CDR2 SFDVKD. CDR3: CATSVGTGGSDTQYF. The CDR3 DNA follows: TGTGCCACCAGTGTAGGGACAGGAGGATCAGATACGCAGTATTTT.

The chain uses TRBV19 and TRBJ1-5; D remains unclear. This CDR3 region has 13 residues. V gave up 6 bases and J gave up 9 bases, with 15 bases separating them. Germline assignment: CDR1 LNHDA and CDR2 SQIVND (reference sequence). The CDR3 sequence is CASSTGRRGPQHF. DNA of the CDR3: TGTGCCAGTAGCACTGGACGACGGGGGCCCCAGCATTTT. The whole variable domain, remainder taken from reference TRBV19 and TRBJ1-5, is DGGITQSPKYLFRKEGQNVTLSCEQNLNHDAMYWYRQDPGQGLRLIYYSQIVNDFQKGDIAEGYSVSREKKESFPLTVTSAQKNPTAFYLCASSTGRRGPQHFGDGTRLSIL.

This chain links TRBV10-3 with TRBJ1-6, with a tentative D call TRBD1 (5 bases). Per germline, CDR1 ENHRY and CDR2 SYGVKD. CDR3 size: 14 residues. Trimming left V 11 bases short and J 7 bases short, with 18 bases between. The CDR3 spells CASRGVGINSPLHF. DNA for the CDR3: TGTGCCTCACGAGGGGTAGGAATAAATTCACCCCTCCACTTT.

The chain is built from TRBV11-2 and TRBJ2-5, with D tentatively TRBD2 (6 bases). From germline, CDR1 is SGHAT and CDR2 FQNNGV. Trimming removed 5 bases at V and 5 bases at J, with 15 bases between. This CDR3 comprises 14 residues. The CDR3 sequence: CASSPTRVRETQYF. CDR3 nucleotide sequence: TGTGCCAGCAGCCCGACTAGGGTCCGGGAGACCCAGTACTTC. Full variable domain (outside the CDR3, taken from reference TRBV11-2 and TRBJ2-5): EAGVAQSPRYKIIEKRQSVAFWCNPISGHATLYWYQQILGQGPKLLIQFQNNGVVDDSQLPKDRFSAERLKGVDSTLKIQPAKLEDSAVYLCASSPTRVRETQYFGPGTRLLVL.

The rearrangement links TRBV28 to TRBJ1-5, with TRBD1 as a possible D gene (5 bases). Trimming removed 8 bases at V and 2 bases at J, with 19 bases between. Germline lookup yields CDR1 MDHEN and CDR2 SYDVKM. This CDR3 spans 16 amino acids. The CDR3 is CASRRWSGRGNQPQHF. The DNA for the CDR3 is TGTGCCAGCCGACGGTGGTCAGGGAGGGGCAATCAGCCCCAGCATTTT.

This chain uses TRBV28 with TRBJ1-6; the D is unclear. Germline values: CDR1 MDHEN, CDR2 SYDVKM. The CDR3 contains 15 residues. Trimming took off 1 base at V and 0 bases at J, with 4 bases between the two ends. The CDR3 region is CASSLYGSYNSPLHF. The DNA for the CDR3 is TGTGCCAGCAGTTTATACGGCTCCTATAATTCACCCCTCCACTTT.

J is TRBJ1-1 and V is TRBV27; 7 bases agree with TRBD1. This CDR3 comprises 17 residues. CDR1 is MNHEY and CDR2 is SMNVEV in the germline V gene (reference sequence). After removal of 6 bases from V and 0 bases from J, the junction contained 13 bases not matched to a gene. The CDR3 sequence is CASRQVKQQGMNTEAFF. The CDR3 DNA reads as TGTGCCAGCAGGCAAGTGAAACAACAGGGGATGAACACTGAAGCTTTCTTT.

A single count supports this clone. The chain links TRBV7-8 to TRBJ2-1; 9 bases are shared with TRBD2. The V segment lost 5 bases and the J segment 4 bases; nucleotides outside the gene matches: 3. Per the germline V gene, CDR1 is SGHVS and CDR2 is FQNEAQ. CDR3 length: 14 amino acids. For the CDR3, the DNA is TGTGCCAGCAGCCTTACTAGCGGGTACAATGAGCAGTTCTTC. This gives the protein CASSLTSGYNEQFF.

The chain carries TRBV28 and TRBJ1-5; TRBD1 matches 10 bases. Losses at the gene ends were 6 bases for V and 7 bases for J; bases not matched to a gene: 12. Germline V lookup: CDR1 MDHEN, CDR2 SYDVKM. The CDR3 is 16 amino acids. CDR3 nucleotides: TGTGCCAGCAGGACCTGGACAGGGGGTCGGTTCCAGCCCCAGCATTTT. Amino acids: CASRTWTGGRFQPQHF.

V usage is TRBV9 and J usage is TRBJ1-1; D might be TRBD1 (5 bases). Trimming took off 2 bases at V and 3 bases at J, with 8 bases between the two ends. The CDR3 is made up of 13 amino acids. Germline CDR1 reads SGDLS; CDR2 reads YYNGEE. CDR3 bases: TGTGCCAGCAGCGTGGTACAGGACACTGAAGCTTTCTTT. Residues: CASSVVQDTEAFF.

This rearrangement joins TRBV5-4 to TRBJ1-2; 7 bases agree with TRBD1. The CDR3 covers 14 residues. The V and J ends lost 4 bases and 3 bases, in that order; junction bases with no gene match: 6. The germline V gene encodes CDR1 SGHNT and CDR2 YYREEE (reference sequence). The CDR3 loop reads CASSRQGQYYGYTF. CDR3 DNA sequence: TGTGCCAGCAGCCGCCAGGGACAGTACTATGGCTACACCTTC.

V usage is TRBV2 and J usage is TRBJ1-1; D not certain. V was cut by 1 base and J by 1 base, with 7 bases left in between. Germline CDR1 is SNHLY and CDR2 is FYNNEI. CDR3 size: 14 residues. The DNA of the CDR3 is TGTGCCAGCAGTGAAGGGACGGCGAACACTGAAGCTTTCTTT. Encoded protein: CASSEGTANTEAFF.

CDR3 sequence: CASATQNEQFF. The CDR3 DNA sequence: TGTGCCAGCGCGACACAAAATGAGCAGTTCTTC. This chain uses TRBV6-5 with TRBJ2-1; no definite D call. The CDR3 totals 11 residues. V was shortened by 8 bases and J by 7 bases, with 9 bases between the two germline ends. Germline CDR1 reads MNHEY; CDR2 reads SVGAGI.

This CDR3 reads CASSPLVAGGGTFF. CDR3 nucleotides: TGTGCCAGCAGCCCCCTTGTGGCAGGGGGGGGAACTTTCTTT. The chain uses TRBV7-2 and TRBJ1-1; 7 nucleotides line up with TRBD1. With 5 bases clipped from V and 12 bases from J, the junction kept 15 bases outside the gene matches. There are 14 residues in the CDR3. CDR1 SGHTA and CDR2 FQGNSA come from the germline V gene.

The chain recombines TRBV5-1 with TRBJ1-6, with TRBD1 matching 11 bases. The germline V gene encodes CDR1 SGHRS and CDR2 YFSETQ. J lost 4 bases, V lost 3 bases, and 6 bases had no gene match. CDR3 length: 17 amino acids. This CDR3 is CASSSGTGGMYNSPLHF. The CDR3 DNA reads TGCGCCAGCAGCTCCGGGACAGGGGGGATGTATAATTCACCCCTCCACTTT. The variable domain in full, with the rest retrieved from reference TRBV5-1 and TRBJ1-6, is KAGVTQTPRYLIKTRGQQVTLSCSPISGHRSVSWYQQTPGQGLQFLFEYFSETQRNKGNFPGRFSGRQFSNSRSEMNVSTLELGDSALYLCASSSGTGGMYNSPLHFGNGTRLTVT.